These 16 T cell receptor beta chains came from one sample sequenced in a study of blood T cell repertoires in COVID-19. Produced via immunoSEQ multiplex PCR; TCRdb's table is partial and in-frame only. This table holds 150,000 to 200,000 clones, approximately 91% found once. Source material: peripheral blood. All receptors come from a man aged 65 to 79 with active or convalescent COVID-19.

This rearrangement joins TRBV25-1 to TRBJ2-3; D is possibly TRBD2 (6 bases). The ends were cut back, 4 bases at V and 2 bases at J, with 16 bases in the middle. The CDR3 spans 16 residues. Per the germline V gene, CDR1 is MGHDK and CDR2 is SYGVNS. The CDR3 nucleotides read TGTGCCAGCAGTGTAAGTGGAGGGATGAACACAGATACGCAGTATTTT. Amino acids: CASSVSGGMNTDTQYF.

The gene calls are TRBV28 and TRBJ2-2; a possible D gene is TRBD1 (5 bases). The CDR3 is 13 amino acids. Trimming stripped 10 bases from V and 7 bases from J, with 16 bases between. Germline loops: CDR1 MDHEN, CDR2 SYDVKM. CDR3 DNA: TGTGCCACCTCGGCAGGCCAGGGCGGGGAGCTGTTTTTT. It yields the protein CATSAGQGGELFF.

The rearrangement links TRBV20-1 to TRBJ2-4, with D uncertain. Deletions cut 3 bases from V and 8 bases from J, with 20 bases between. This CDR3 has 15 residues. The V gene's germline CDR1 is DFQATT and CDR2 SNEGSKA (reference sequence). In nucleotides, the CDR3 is TGCAGTGCTAGTGGGTTTAGTTCTTTGTCGGACATTCAGTACTTC. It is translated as CSASGFSSLSDIQYF.

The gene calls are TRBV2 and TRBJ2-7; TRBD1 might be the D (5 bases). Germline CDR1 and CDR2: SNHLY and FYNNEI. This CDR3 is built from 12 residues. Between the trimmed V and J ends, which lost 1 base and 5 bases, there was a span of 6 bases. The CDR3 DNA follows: TGTGCCAGCAGTGAAGGCAGGGACGAGCAGTACTTC. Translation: CASSEGRDEQYF.

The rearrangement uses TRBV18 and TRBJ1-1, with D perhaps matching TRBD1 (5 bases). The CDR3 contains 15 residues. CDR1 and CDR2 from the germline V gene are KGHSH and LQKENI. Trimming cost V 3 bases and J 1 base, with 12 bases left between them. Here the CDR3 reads CASSPLRVENTEAFF. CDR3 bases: TGTGCCAGCTCACCCCTCAGGGTCGAGAACACTGAAGCTTTCTTT.

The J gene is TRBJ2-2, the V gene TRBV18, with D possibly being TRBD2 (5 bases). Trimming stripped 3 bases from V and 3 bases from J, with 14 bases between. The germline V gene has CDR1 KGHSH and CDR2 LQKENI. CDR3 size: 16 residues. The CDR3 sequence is CASSPRTKRDTGELFF. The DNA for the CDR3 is TGTGCCAGCTCACCCCGCACAAAGAGGGACACCGGGGAGCTGTTTTTT. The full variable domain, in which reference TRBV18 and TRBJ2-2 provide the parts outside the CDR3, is NAGVMQNPRHLVRRRGQEARLRCSPMKGHSHVYWYRQLPEEGLKFMVYLQKENIIDESGMPKERFSAEFPKEGPSILRIQQVVRGDSAAYFCASSPRTKRDTGELFFGEGSRLTVL.

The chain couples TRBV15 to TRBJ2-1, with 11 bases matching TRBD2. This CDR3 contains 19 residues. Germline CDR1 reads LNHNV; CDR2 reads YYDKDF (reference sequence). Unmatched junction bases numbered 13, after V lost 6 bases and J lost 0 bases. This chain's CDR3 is CATRKGRLAGGSSYNEQFF. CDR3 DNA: TGTGCCACCAGGAAAGGTCGGTTAGCGGGAGGGAGCTCCTACAATGAGCAGTTCTTC.

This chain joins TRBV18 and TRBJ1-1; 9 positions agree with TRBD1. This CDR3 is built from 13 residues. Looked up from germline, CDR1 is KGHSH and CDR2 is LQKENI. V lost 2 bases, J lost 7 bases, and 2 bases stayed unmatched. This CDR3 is CASSPGQGIEAFF. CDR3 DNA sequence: TGTGCCAGCTCACCAGGACAGGGGATTGAAGCTTTCTTT.

CDR3 region: CASSPNFRDRADEQYF. For the CDR3, the DNA is TGCGCCAGCAGCCCAAACTTCCGGGACAGGGCGGACGAGCAGTACTTC. The chain joins TRBV5-1 to TRBJ2-7, with 9 bases fitting TRBD1. Trimming cost V 4 bases and J 5 bases; bases outside gene matches: 13. CDR3 length: 16 residues. The germline V gene encodes CDR1 SGHRS and CDR2 YFSETQ.

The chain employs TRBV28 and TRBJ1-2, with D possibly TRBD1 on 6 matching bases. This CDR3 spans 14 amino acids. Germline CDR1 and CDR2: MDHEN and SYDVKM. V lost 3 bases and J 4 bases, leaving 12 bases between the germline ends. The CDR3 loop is CASSFGGAGYGYTF. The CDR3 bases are TGTGCCAGCAGTTTTGGGGGGGCGGGCTATGGCTACACCTTC.

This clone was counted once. The DNA for the CDR3 is TGTGCCAGCTCACCACGGGACAGCTACAATGAGCAGTTCTTC. This gives the protein CASSPRDSYNEQFF. V is TRBV18 and J is TRBJ2-1; TRBD1 agrees at 7 bases. Trimming at V came to 1 base and at J to 3 bases, leaving 0 bases not matched to a gene. This CDR3 has 14 amino acids. Germline-derived CDR1 and CDR2 are KGHSH and LQKENI.

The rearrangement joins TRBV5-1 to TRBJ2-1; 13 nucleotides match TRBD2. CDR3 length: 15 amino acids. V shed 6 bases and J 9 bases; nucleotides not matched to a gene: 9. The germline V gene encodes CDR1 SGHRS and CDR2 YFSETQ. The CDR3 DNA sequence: TGCGCCAGCAAATCGACTAGCGGGAGGTCGGGTGAGCAGTTCTTC. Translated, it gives CASKSTSGRSGEQFF.

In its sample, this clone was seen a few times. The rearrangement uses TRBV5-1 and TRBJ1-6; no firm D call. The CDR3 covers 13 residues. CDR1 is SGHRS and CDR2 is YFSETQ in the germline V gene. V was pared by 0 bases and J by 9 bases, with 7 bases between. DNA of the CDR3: TGCGCCAGCAGCTTGGCTGGGCGTTCACCCCTCCACTTT. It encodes CASSLAGRSPLHF.

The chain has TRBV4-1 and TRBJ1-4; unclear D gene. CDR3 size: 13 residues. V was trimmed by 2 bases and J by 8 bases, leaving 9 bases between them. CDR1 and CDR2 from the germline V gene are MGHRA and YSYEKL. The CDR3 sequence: CASSQQVVEKLFF. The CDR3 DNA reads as TGCGCCAGCAGCCAACAGGTTGTGGAAAAACTGTTTTTT.

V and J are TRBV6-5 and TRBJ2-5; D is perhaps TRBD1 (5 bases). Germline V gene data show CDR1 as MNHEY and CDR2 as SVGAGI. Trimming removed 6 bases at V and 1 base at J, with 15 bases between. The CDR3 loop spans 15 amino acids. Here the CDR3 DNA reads TGTGCCAGCAGGGTCGTAGGACATACCCAAGAGACCCAGTACTTC. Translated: CASRVVGHTQETQYF.

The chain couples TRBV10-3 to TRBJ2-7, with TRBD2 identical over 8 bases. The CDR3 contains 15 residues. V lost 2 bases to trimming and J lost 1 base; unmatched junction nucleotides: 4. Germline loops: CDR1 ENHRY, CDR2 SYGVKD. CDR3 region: CAISERAGVSYEQYF. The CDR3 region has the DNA TGTGCCATCAGTGAGAGAGCGGGAGTATCCTACGAGCAGTACTTC.